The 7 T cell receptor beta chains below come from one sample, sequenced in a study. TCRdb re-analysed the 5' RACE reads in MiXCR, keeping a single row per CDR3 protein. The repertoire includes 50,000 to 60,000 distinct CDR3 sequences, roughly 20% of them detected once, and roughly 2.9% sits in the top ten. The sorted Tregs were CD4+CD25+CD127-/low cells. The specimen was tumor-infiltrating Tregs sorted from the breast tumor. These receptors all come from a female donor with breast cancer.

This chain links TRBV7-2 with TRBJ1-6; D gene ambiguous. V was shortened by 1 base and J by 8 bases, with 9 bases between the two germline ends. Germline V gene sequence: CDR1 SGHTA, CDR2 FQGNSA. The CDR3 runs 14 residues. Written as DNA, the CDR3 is TGTGCCAGCAGCTTAGGGGAGGGTTATTCACCCCTCCACTTT. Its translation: CASSLGEGYSPLHF.

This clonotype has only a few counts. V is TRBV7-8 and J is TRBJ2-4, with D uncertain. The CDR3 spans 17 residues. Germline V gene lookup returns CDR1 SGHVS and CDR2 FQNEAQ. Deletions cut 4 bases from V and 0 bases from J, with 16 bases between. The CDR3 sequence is CASSSRTIGEAKNIQYF. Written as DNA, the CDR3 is TGTGCCAGCAGCTCAAGGACCATCGGAGAAGCCAAAAACATTCAGTACTTC.

CDR3 protein: CASSLIQGRGYNEQFF. The DNA of the CDR3 is TGTGCCAGCAGCTTAATTCAGGGTAGAGGCTACAATGAGCAGTTCTTC. The V call is TRBV13, the J call TRBJ2-1; a weak D match, TRBD1 (5 bases). Germline values: CDR1 PRHDT, CDR2 FYEKMQ (reference sequence). This CDR3 spans 16 amino acids. The V end lost 2 bases, the J end lost 3 bases, and 14 bases lay between the germline ends.

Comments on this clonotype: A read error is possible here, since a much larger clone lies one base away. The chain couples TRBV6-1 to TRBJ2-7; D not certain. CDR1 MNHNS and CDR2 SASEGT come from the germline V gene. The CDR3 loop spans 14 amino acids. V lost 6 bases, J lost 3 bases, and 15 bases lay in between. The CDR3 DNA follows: TGTGCCAGCAGGGAATGGGCAGGTCTCTACGAGCAGTACTTC. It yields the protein CASREWAGLYEQYF.

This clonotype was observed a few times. CDR3 bases: TGTGCCACCGGGACGGGAGGAGGCCTCTCCTACAATGAGCAGTTCTTC. Translation: CATGTGGGLSYNEQFF. The chain joins TRBV24-1 to TRBJ2-1, with 7 bases fitting TRBD2. Germline assignment: CDR1 KGHDR and CDR2 SFDVKD. The CDR3 totals 16 residues. V shed 9 bases, J shed 0 bases, and the junction held 10 bases outside the gene matches.

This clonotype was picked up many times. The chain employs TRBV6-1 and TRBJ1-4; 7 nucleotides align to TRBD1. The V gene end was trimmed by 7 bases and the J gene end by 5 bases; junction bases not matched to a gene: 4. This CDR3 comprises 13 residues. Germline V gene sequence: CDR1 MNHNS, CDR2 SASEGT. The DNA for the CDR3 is TGTGCCAGCACTTTGACAGGGAATGAAAAACTGTTTTTT. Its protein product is CASTLTGNEKLFF.

Here the CDR3 DNA reads TGTGCCAGCAGTTTTTTTTCGGGACAGGGGATCACTGAAGCTTTCTTT. Amino acid sequence: CASSFFSGQGITEAFF. The V call is TRBV12-3 or TRBV12-4, the J call TRBJ1-1, with 10 bases fitting TRBD1. This CDR3 has 16 residues. V lost 3 bases, J lost 4 bases, and 8 bases stayed unmatched.